This T cell receptor (beta chain) was recovered during a study of vaccination and CD4 T cells after COVID-19. Treatment specified: approximately 11-day PBMC culture with coronavirus spike peptide pools or control peptides (ViraFEST assay). Before the COVID-19 pandemic (2011-2018), CD4+ T cells were obtained from the unexposed donor. The Oncomine TCR Beta short-read assay sequenced DNA from cultured CD4+ T cells. The authors extracted genomic DNA from cultured CD4+ T cells. MiXCR was run by TCRdb on the PCR reads, yielding one entry per CDR3 protein. Here the sample spans around 7,800 distinct CDR3 sequences, more than 30% being singletons. The CDR3 contains 15 residues. V lost 5 bases, J lost 1 base, and 5 bases stayed unmatched. The germline V gene has CDR1 LNHNV and CDR2 YYDKDF (reference sequence). Note on this clonotype: The antigen remains undetermined.

The sequence was collected from a human donor in good health. Sequences were obtained from CD4+ T cells from blood, cultured in vitro. V is TRBV15 and J is TRBJ2-3, with 8 positions matching TRBD1. CDR3 protein: CATSARQGRTDTQYF. CDR3 bases: TGTGCCACCAGCGCCCGACAGGGGCGCACAGATACGCAGTATTTT.